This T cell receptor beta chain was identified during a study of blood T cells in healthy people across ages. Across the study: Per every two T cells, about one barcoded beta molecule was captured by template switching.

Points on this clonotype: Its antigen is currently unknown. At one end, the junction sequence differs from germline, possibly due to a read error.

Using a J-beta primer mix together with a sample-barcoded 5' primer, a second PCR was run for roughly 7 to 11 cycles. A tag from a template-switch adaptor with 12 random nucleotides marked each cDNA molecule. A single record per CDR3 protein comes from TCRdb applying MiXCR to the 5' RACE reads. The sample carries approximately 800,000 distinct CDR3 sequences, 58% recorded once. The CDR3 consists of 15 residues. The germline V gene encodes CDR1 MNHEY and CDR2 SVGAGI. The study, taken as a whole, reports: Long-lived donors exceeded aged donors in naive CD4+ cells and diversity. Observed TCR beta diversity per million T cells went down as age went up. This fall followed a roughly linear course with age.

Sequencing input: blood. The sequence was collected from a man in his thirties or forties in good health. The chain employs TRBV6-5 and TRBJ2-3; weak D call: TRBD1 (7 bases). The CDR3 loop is CAGSYGGGRTDTQYF. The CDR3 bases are TGTGCCGGCAGTTACGGAGGGGGCCGCACAGATACGCAGTATTTT.